The 30 T cell receptor beta chains below all came from one sample that was sequenced in a study of regulatory dendritic cells for organ transplantation. Only in-frame clones appear in the TCRdb table, and some are missing; sequencing was by immunoSEQ multiplex PCR. The sample yields about 30,000 clones, about 80% seen once. The sequenced sample consisted of memory CD4+ T cells from blood. Subset in this sample: CD45RO+ memory T cells. These receptors all come from a human donor in good health.

The chain recombines TRBV30 with TRBJ2-2; a possible D gene is TRBD2 (5 bases). Germline-derived CDR1 and CDR2 are GTSNPN and SVGIG (reference sequence). V was pared by 2 bases and J by 6 bases, with 16 bases between. This CDR3 is built from 15 residues. CDR3 sequence: CAWSPSRGFAGELFF. The DNA of the CDR3 is TGTGCCTGGAGTCCCTCGAGAGGGTTCGCCGGGGAGCTGTTTTTT.

This chain joins TRBV18 and TRBJ2-1; D is possibly TRBD1 (5 bases). The CDR3 loop spans 11 amino acids. V lost 5 bases and J lost 8, with 7 bases in between. In germline, CDR1 is KGHSH, CDR2 LQKENI. The CDR3 region is CASSVGDEQFF. CDR3 coding DNA: TGTGCCAGCTCAGTAGGGGATGAGCAGTTCTTC.

V gene TRBV5-1 combines with J gene TRBJ2-2; D may be TRBD2 (7 bases). The CDR3 is made up of 17 amino acids. The germline gives CDR1 SGHRS, CDR2 YFSETQ. V was cut by 0 bases and J by 4 bases, with 16 bases left in between. Written as DNA, the CDR3 is TGCGCCAGCAGCTTGGGTACGGGGGGCAGGAGCACCGGGGAGCTGTTTTTT. Translation: CASSLGTGGRSTGELFF. The variable domain in full, completed from reference TRBV5-1 and TRBJ2-2, reads KAGVTQTPRYLIKTRGQQVTLSCSPISGHRSVSWYQQTPGQGLQFLFEYFSETQRNKGNFPGRFSGRQFSNSRSEMNVSTLELGDSALYLCASSLGTGGRSTGELFFGEGSRLTVL.

DNA of the CDR3: TGTGCCAGCAGCTTAAGTCCACTAGCGGGGGCCTACGAGCAGTACTTC. Encoded protein: CASSLSPLAGAYEQYF. The chain employs TRBV7-6 and TRBJ2-7; 11 bases align to TRBD2. The CDR3 spans 16 residues. After removal of 2 bases from V and 2 bases from J, the junction contained 5 bases not matched to a gene. Germline values: CDR1 SGHVS, CDR2 FNYEAQ.

The chain joins TRBV7-2 to TRBJ1-2; TRBD1 matches 11 bases. The CDR3 runs to 13 residues. J was trimmed by 8 bases and V by 6 bases; bases with no gene match: 5. The germline V gene has CDR1 SGHTA and CDR2 FQGNSA. The CDR3 DNA follows: TGTGCCAGCAGGCGGGACAGGGGGTACGGCTACACCTTC. This gives the protein CASRRDRGYGYTF.

V and J are TRBV10-3 and TRBJ2-1; no clear D gene. CDR1 and CDR2 from the germline V gene are ENHRY and SYGVKD. V was shortened by 7 bases and J by 0 bases, with 7 bases between the two germline ends. There are 13 residues in the CDR3. DNA for the CDR3: TGTGCCATCACCGAAAGCTCCTACAATGAGCAGTTCTTC. Its protein is CAITESSYNEQFF.

This clone occurred once. V usage is TRBV5-1 and J usage is TRBJ2-1; D perhaps matches TRBD1 (6 bases). The CDR3 loop spans 15 amino acids. V was cut by 6 bases and J by 4 bases, with 17 bases left in between. CDR1 is SGHRS and CDR2 is YFSETQ in the germline V gene. The CDR3 reads CASMQQTGYYNEQFF. The CDR3 coding sequence is TGCGCCAGCATGCAGCAGACAGGATATTACAATGAGCAGTTCTTC. Variable domain in full (rest from reference TRBV5-1 and TRBJ2-1): KAGVTQTPRYLIKTRGQQVTLSCSPISGHRSVSWYQQTPGQGLQFLFEYFSETQRNKGNFPGRFSGRQFSNSRSEMNVSTLELGDSALYLCASMQQTGYYNEQFFGPGTRLTVL.

This chain links TRBV28 with TRBJ1-2, with 7 bases matching TRBD1. The CDR3 loop spans 21 amino acids. CDR1 is MDHEN and CDR2 is SYDVKM in the germline V gene. After removal of 5 bases from V and 3 bases from J, the junction contained 27 bases not matched to a gene. CDR3 residues: CASSPPGQLPKGVRGDYGYTF. CDR3 coding DNA: TGTGCCAGCAGTCCCCCGGGACAGTTACCTAAGGGCGTAAGGGGTGACTATGGCTACACCTTC.

V gene TRBV2 combines with J gene TRBJ2-3; unclear D gene. The CDR3 length is 11 residues. Between the trimmed V and J ends, which lost 7 bases and 3 bases, there was a span of 5 bases. The germline CDR1 and CDR2 sequences are SNHLY and FYNNEI. The CDR3 loop reads CASTGTDTQYF. The CDR3, as DNA: TGTGCCAGCACAGGTACAGATACGCAGTATTTT.

This rearrangement joins TRBV6-1 to TRBJ2-3; perhaps D is TRBD1 or TRBD2 (5 bases each). The CDR3 has 13 amino acids. CDR1 and CDR2 from the germline V gene are MNHNS and SASEGT. Trimming pared 8 bases from V and 2 bases from J, leaving 11 bases between. This CDR3 reads CASCLGDTDTQYF. CDR3 nucleotide sequence: TGTGCCAGCTGTTTGGGGGACACAGATACGCAGTATTTT.

The CDR3 is CASSLGYEQFF. DNA for the CDR3: TGTGCCAGTAGTCTGGGCTATGAGCAGTTCTTC. The chain employs TRBV19 and TRBJ2-1; D remains unclear. The V gene's germline CDR1 is LNHDA and CDR2 SQIVND (reference sequence). Trimming shortened V by 5 bases and J by 8 bases, and 7 bases separated the two germline ends. The length of the CDR3 is 11 residues.

The gene calls are TRBV7-2 and TRBJ1-3; a possible D gene is TRBD1 (5 bases). CDR3 length: 15 amino acids. The germline V gene encodes CDR1 SGHTA and CDR2 FQGNSA. V was trimmed by 4 bases and J by 3 bases, leaving 13 bases between them. The CDR3 DNA reads TGTGCCAGCAGCTCCTACCTTGACAGTGGAAACACCATATATTTT. Encoded protein: CASSSYLDSGNTIYF.

The chain links TRBV19 to TRBJ1-4; D is uncertain. The V end lost 3 bases, the J end lost 7 bases, and 18 bases lay between the germline ends. CDR1 LNHDA and CDR2 SQIVND come from the germline V gene (reference sequence). The CDR3 extends over 16 amino acids. The CDR3 bases are TGTGCCAGTAGTATCAGTGGCGCCGGAGGACCTGAAAAACTGTTTTTT. It translates to CASSISGAGGPEKLFF.

The chain joins TRBV7-8 to TRBJ2-1, with 11 bases matching TRBD2. Germline V gene sequence: CDR1 SGHVS, CDR2 FQNEAQ. J lost 4 bases, V lost 4 bases, and 6 bases had no gene match. The CDR3 spans 16 residues. CDR3 sequence reads: CASSSVRLAGYNEQFF. The CDR3 region has the DNA TGTGCCAGCAGCTCCGTGAGACTAGCGGGATACAATGAGCAGTTCTTC.

V and J are TRBV2 and TRBJ2-3; D call uncertain. This CDR3 region has 14 residues. V was clipped by 4 bases and J by 0 bases, with 8 bases between them. CDR1 is SNHLY and CDR2 is FYNNEI in the germline V gene. This CDR3 is CASSGWGSTDTQYF. The CDR3 DNA reads TGTGCCAGCAGTGGATGGGGAAGCACAGATACGCAGTATTTT.

This chain connects TRBV18 to TRBJ2-1; no reliable D call. This CDR3 is 16 amino acids long. Deletions cut 3 bases from V and 1 base from J, with 13 bases between. The germline V gene has CDR1 KGHSH and CDR2 LQKENI. The DNA of the CDR3 is TGTGCCAGCTCACCGGCGTTAAGGCCATCCTACAATGAGCAGTTCTTC. Translation gives CASSPALRPSYNEQFF.

This chain uses TRBV7-9 with TRBJ1-6; 8 bases fit TRBD1. Per germline, CDR1 SEHNR and CDR2 FQNEAQ (reference sequence). CDR3 size: 14 residues. Trimming took 5 bases from V and 9 from J; bases not matched to a gene: 6. CDR3 amino acids: CASSDQQGVSPLHF. CDR3 bases: TGTGCCAGCAGCGACCAACAGGGGGTTTCACCCCTCCACTTT.

This rearrangement joins TRBV27 to TRBJ2-2; D is undetermined. The V end was cut by 3 bases, the J end by 6 bases, with 14 bases between. The CDR3 length is 15 residues. In germline, CDR1 is MNHEY, CDR2 SMNVEV (reference sequence). The CDR3 region is CASSFALGSPGELFF. The DNA of the CDR3 is TGTGCCAGCAGTTTCGCGCTGGGATCCCCCGGGGAGCTGTTTTTT.

The V gene is TRBV30, the J gene TRBJ2-3, with 8 bases identical to TRBD1. The CDR3 spans 13 residues. Germline CDR1 GTSNPN, CDR2 SVGIG (reference sequence). Germline trimming cut 3 bases from V and 4 bases from J; bases unmatched to any gene: 3. The CDR3 sequence is CAWRTGGADTQYF. CDR3 in DNA: TGTGCCTGGAGAACAGGGGGAGCAGATACGCAGTATTTT. Full variable domain (rest looked up from reference TRBV30 and TRBJ2-3): SQTIHQWPATLVQPVGSPLSLECTVEGTSNPNLYWYRQAAGRGLQLLFYSVGIGQISSEVPQNLSASRPQDRQFILSSKKLLLSDSGFYLCAWRTGGADTQYFGPGTRLTVL.

V is TRBV11-2 and J is TRBJ1-3; TRBD1 might be the D (5 bases). Germline loops: CDR1 SGHAT, CDR2 FQNNGV. This CDR3 contains 17 residues. The germline V and J ends were trimmed by 0 bases and 2 bases, with 14 bases remaining between them. This CDR3 reads CASSLEARGLAGNTIYF. CDR3 sequence (DNA): TGTGCCAGCAGCTTAGAGGCTCGGGGCCTAGCTGGAAACACCATATATTTT. Full variable domain (outside the CDR3, taken from reference TRBV11-2 and TRBJ1-3): EAGVAQSPRYKIIEKRQSVAFWCNPISGHATLYWYQQILGQGPKLLIQFQNNGVVDDSQLPKDRFSAERLKGVDSTLKIQPAKLEDSAVYLCASSLEARGLAGNTIYFGEGSWLTVV.

The table lists this clone with a count of one. The V and J genes are TRBV29-1 and TRBJ1-1, with D possibly being TRBD1 (6 bases). Germline V gene lookup returns CDR1 SQVTM and CDR2 ANQGSEA. The length of the CDR3 is 13 residues. With 5 bases removed from V and 3 bases from J, the gap between germline ends came to 13 bases. CDR3 bases: TGCAGCGTTCGATTGGACAGCTACACTGAAGCTTTCTTT. It is translated as CSVRLDSYTEAFF.

The J gene is TRBJ1-6, the V gene TRBV30; D remains unclear. V lost 3 bases to trimming and J lost 9 bases, with 6 bases between them. Germline V gene lookup returns CDR1 GTSNPN and CDR2 SVGIG (reference sequence). The CDR3 covers 11 residues. In nucleotides, the CDR3 is TGTGCCTGGAGCAATGGTTCACCCCTCCACTTT. Its translation: CAWSNGSPLHF.

V is TRBV9 and J is TRBJ1-1; D is uncertain. V was shortened by 3 bases and J by 3 bases, with 12 bases between the two germline ends. The CDR3 runs 14 residues. Germline V lookup: CDR1 SGDLS, CDR2 YYNGEE. In nucleotides, the CDR3 is TGTGCCAGCAGCGCCCGGATGTACGACACTGAAGCTTTCTTT. Its translation: CASSARMYDTEAFF.

This clone was counted only a few times. V usage is TRBV6-4 and J usage is TRBJ2-6; D is possibly TRBD2 (5 bases). The CDR3 extends over 17 amino acids. Trimming shortened V by 3 bases and J by 0 bases, and 12 bases separated the two germline ends. Germline V gene data show CDR1 as MRHNA and CDR2 as SNTAGT. Here the CDR3 reads CASSERDWASGANVLTF. The DNA for the CDR3 is TGTGCCAGCAGTGAACGGGATTGGGCCTCTGGGGCCAACGTCCTGACTTTC.

This clone was detected once. The V gene is TRBV7-2, the J gene TRBJ2-7, with D perhaps TRBD1 (5 bases). V lost 5 bases and J lost 4, with 18 bases in between. Germline CDR1 reads SGHTA; CDR2 reads FQGNSA. There are 15 residues in the CDR3. For the CDR3, the DNA is TGTGCCAGCAGCACGTACCAGGGAAACTGGTACGAGCAGTACTTC. This encodes CASSTYQGNWYEQYF.

The V gene is TRBV19, the J gene TRBJ1-4; the D gene is possibly TRBD1 (6 bases). The V end lost 5 bases, the J end lost 5 bases, and 12 bases lay between the germline ends. This CDR3 comprises 14 residues. Looked up from germline, CDR1 is LNHDA and CDR2 is SQIVND (reference sequence). The CDR3 here is CASSQQGLNEKLFF. The CDR3 region has the DNA TGTGCCAGTAGTCAACAGGGCCTGAATGAAAAACTGTTTTTT.

This clone was recorded a few times. The rearrangement uses TRBV7-8 and TRBJ1-5; unclear D gene. This CDR3 spans 15 amino acids. From germline, CDR1 is SGHVS and CDR2 FQNEAQ. V was shortened by 9 bases and J by 4 bases, with 19 bases between the two germline ends. CDR3 bases: TGTGCCAGTGGGGAAGCGAGACTGTTGAATCAGCCCCAGCATTTT. This encodes CASGEARLLNQPQHF.

This clone appeared once. The chain has TRBV7-2 and TRBJ2-7, with D possibly matching TRBD1 (5 bases). This CDR3 spans 15 amino acids. From germline, CDR1 is SGHTA and CDR2 FQGNSA. V was clipped by 5 bases and J by 1 base, with 15 bases between them. The CDR3 is CASSLGHSKSYEQYF. CDR3 nucleotide sequence: TGTGCCAGCAGCCTCGGACATTCGAAATCCTACGAGCAGTACTTC.

The CDR3 nucleotides read TGTGCCAGCAGCCCCTGGGGGACGAGCTCTGGAAACACCATATATTTT. Translation gives CASSPWGTSSGNTIYF. The V call is TRBV11-2, the J call TRBJ1-3, with D perhaps TRBD1 (5 bases). The CDR3 is 16 residues long. Germline V gene lookup returns CDR1 SGHAT and CDR2 FQNNGV. Trimming shortened V by 5 bases and J by 0 bases, and 14 bases separated the two germline ends.

V is TRBV7-2 and J is TRBJ2-5; 9 positions agree with TRBD2. The end of the DNA aligns better with TRBJ2-7, so the J call may be wrong. The CDR3 totals 15 residues. From germline, CDR1 is SGHTA and CDR2 FQGNSA. This CDR3 is CASSLAAGGLYEQYF. CDR3 nucleotide sequence: TGTGCCAGCAGCTTAGCGGCGGGAGGGCTCTACGAGCAGTACTTC.